This T cell receptor (beta chain) came from a study of PD-1 blockade in classical Hodgkin lymphoma. This clone was seen a single time. Relapses following autologous stem cell transplantation were seen in all patients, with brentuximab vedotin exposure varying. Looked up from germline, CDR1 is LNHDA and CDR2 is SQIVND (reference sequence). V dropped 6 bases and J dropped 4; count of bases not matched to a gene: 6. The CDR3 is 14 residues long. Profiling relied on immunoSEQ multiplex PCR, and the TCRdb table lists in-frame clones only, not all of them. The table has about 98,000 clones, over 85% seen once.

This chain uses TRBV19 with TRBJ2-7; 10 nucleotides align to TRBD2. The source of this sequence is a human donor with classical Hodgkin lymphoma. Material: peripheral blood mononuclear cells (PBMCs), obtained at baseline. The CDR3 DNA reads as TGTGCCAGTAGACCTAGCGGGAGCGGGTACGAGCAGTACTTC. Translated, it gives CASRPSGSGYEQYF.